This TCR beta chain was sequenced for a study of blood T cell repertoires in COVID-19. Across the study: Spain, Italy and the United States supplied samples that represented acute and convalescent COVID-19. T cells, B-cell-depleted T cells, or PBMCs provided the cDNA or gDNA that served as material.

Assay used: immunoSEQ multiplex PCR; TCRdb lists only in-frame clones, some missing. This table has under 200,000 clones, over 75% appearing once. The CDR3 is 15 residues long. Trimming removed 6 bases from V and 0 bases from J; junction bases left unmatched: 3. Germline lookup yields CDR1 SQVTM and CDR2 ANQGSEA. Material: PBMCs or T cells enriched from blood (not recorded which). The rearrangement links TRBV29-1 to TRBJ2-7, with 15 bases identical to TRBD2. This receptor was taken from a woman between 35 and 50 years old with acute COVID-19. The chain's CDR3 is CSVEGLAGGSYEQYF. For the CDR3, the DNA is TGCAGCGTCGAGGGACTAGCGGGGGGCTCCTACGAGCAGTACTTC.